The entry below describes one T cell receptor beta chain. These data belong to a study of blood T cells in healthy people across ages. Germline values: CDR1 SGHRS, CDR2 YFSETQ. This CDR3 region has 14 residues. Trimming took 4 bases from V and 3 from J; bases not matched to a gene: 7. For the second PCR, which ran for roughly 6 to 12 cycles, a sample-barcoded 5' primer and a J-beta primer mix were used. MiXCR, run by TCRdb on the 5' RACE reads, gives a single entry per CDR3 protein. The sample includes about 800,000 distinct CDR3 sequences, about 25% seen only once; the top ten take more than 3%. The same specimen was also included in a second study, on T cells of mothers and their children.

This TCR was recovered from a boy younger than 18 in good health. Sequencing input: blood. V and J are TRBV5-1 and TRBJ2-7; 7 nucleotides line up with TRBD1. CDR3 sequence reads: CASSLRDSFYEQYF. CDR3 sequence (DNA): TGCGCCAGCAGCCTACGGGACAGCTTCTACGAGCAGTACTTC.